Reported below is one TCR beta chain. Its antigen is as yet unknown. The primer mix had 60 Vbeta and 13 Jbeta primers. The repertoire was sequenced with immunoSEQ multiplex PCR; TCRdb's copy has only in-frame clones and lacks some. Here the sample spans some 170,000 clones, approximately 80% being singletons. V was clipped by 7 bases and J by 3 bases, with 10 bases between them. The CDR3 runs 13 residues. Germline assignment: CDR1 LNHDA and CDR2 SQIVND (reference sequence). The source of the sample is a study of cytomegalovirus exposure and HLA in healthy donors. Study overall: In an early release, HLA-typed donors contributed tens of millions of unique TCR sequences.

Study-level results: Most TCRs appeared rarely, but some public TCRs recurred in many donors.

J is TRBJ1-5 and V is TRBV19, with D possibly being TRBD1 (6 bases). This receptor was obtained from a female donor in good health and CMV-seronegative. Sequencing was performed on PBMCs. The CDR3 is CASTGHLNQPQHF. As DNA, the CDR3 is TGTGCCAGTACGGGACACCTCAATCAGCCCCAGCATTTT.